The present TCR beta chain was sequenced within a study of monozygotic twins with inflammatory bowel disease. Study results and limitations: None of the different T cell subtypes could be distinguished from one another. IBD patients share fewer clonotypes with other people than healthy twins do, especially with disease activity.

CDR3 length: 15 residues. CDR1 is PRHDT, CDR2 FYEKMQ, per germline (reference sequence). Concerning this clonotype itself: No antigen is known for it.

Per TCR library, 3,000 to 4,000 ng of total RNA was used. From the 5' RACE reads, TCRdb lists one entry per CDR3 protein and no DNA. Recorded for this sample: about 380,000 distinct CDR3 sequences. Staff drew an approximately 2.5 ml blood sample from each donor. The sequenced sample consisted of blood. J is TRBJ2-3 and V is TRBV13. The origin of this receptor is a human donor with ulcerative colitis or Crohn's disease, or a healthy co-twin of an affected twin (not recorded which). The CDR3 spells CASSLDKSGTDTQYF.